Shown below are 23 T cell receptor beta chains from a single sample sequenced in a study of shared clonotypes between healthy human individuals. The naive CD8 subset, CD45RO-negative cells positively selected for CCR7, excluded terminally differentiated effector memory CD45RA+ cells. Profiling relied on immunoSEQ multiplex PCR, and the TCRdb table lists in-frame clones only, not all of them. The repertoire holds about 1,900,000 clones, with roughly 95% as singletons. Sequenced: naive CD8+ T cells sorted from blood. Every receptor here comes from a man between 18 and 35 years old in good health.

Note on this clone: This sample also contains other DNA sequences that code for the same CDR3. The chain links TRBV9 to TRBJ2-7; 8 bases map to TRBD1. The V and J ends lost 0 bases and 2 bases, in that order; junction bases with no gene match: 4. The CDR3 length is 15 residues. The germline gives CDR1 SGDLS, CDR2 YYNGEE. Here the CDR3 reads CASSVGGTGPYEQYF. The CDR3 DNA reads as TGTGCCAGCAGCGTAGGGGGGACAGGTCCCTACGAGCAGTACTTC.

V is TRBV11-2 and J is TRBJ2-5, with 11 positions matching TRBD2. The CDR3 is 15 residues long. J gave up 5 bases and V 5 bases, and 7 bases lay outside the gene matches. Looked up from germline, CDR1 is SGHAT and CDR2 is FQNNGV. The chain's CDR3 is CASSVAGGPGETQYF. The DNA of the CDR3 is TGTGCCAGCAGCGTAGCGGGAGGGCCGGGGGAGACCCAGTACTTC.

For this clone: The same CDR3 also results from other DNA sequences found in this sample. The J gene is TRBJ2-3, the V gene TRBV27; D may be TRBD2 (6 bases). Germline V gene lookup returns CDR1 MNHEY and CDR2 SMNVEV (reference sequence). Trimming cost V 5 bases and J 1 base, with 13 bases left between them. The length of the CDR3 is 15 residues. CDR3: CASSPVGGGTDTQYF. The CDR3 DNA reads as TGTGCCAGCAGTCCAGTCGGGGGAGGCACAGATACGCAGTATTTT.

The V call is TRBV29-1, the J call TRBJ2-7, with D possibly matching TRBD2 (5 bases). The V gene's germline CDR1 is SQVTM and CDR2 ANQGSEA. The V and J ends lost 4 bases and 0 bases respectively, with 16 bases between them. CDR3 length equals 15 residues. The CDR3 nucleotides read TGCAGCGTTGTTGCCCCGGACTCCCTCTCCTACGAGCAGTACTTC. Translation: CSVVAPDSLSYEQYF.

This clone has a handful of counts. The genes are TRBV5-4 and TRBJ1-3, with D maybe TRBD1 (5 bases). The CDR3 extends over 17 amino acids. Per germline, CDR1 SGHNT and CDR2 YYREEE (reference sequence). Deletions cut 3 bases from V and 4 bases from J, with 20 bases between. The CDR3 DNA reads TGTGCCAGCAGCTCCGTCGACCAGGGAGCAATAGGAAACACCATATATTTT. Its protein is CASSSVDQGAIGNTIYF.

This chain connects TRBV7-8 to TRBJ2-1; 12 bases are a match to TRBD2. V lost 2 bases, J lost 0 bases, and 8 bases stayed unmatched. Germline CDR1 and CDR2: SGHVS and FQNEAQ. The CDR3 loop spans 19 amino acids. In DNA form, the CDR3 reads TGTGCCAGCAGCTTATATTCCGGACTAGCGGGACTCTCCTACAATGAGCAGTTCTTC. Translated: CASSLYSGLAGLSYNEQFF. The variable domain in full, completed from reference TRBV7-8 and TRBJ2-1, reads GAGVSQSPRYKVAKRGQDVALRCDPISGHVSLFWYQQALGQGPEFLTYFQNEAQLDKSGLPSDRFFAERPEGSVSTLKIQRTQQEDSAVYLCASSLYSGLAGLSYNEQFFGPGTRLTVL.

This chain uses TRBV5-1 with TRBJ2-7; D gene uncertain. Looked up from germline, CDR1 is SGHRS and CDR2 is YFSETQ. This CDR3 contains 15 residues. Trimming removed 0 bases at V and 3 bases at J, with 13 bases between. The DNA for the CDR3 is TGCGCCAGCAGCTTGGAGTCTGGTGGAAGCTACGAGCAGTACTTC. It yields the protein CASSLESGGSYEQYF.

The rearrangement uses TRBV5-4 and TRBJ2-7, with TRBD1 matching over 9 bases. Germline CDR1 and CDR2: SGHNT and YYREEE (reference sequence). CDR3 length equals 14 residues. The V and J ends lost 0 bases and 5 bases, in that order; junction bases with no gene match: 3. CDR3 sequence: CASSLDRGPDEQYF. The CDR3 DNA follows: TGTGCCAGCAGCTTGGACAGGGGGCCTGACGAGCAGTACTTC.

V and J are TRBV9 and TRBJ1-2; D call uncertain. With 4 bases removed from V and 4 bases from J, the gap between germline ends came to 11 bases. The CDR3 covers 13 residues. Germline lookup yields CDR1 SGDLS and CDR2 YYNGEE. This chain's CDR3 is CASSPVDLYGYTF. For the CDR3, the DNA is TGTGCCAGCAGCCCCGTGGACCTCTATGGCTACACCTTC.

The chain uses TRBV6-1 and TRBJ2-7; 8 bases map to TRBD1. CDR3 length equals 14 residues. Germline V lookup: CDR1 MNHNS, CDR2 SASEGT. V trimming: 5 bases; J trimming: 6 bases; junction bases outside the gene matches: 9. The CDR3 region has the DNA TGTGCCAGCAGTTTGACAGGGGCAGTTTTCGAGCAGTACTTC. Protein: CASSLTGAVFEQYF.

This rearrangement joins TRBV13 to TRBJ1-2; 12 bases match TRBD1. This CDR3 contains 16 residues. Germline V lookup: CDR1 PRHDT, CDR2 FYEKMQ (reference sequence). Trimming removed 3 bases from V and 3 bases from J; junction bases left unmatched: 5. CDR3 nucleotides: TGTGCCAGCAGCTTCTCCGGGACAGGGGGCTACTATGGCTACACCTTC. This gives the protein CASSFSGTGGYYGYTF.

The CDR3, as DNA: TGTGCCAGCAGCCCTATAGCCGGGTACGAGCAGTACTTC. Its translation: CASSPIAGYEQYF. The gene calls are TRBV13 and TRBJ2-7, with D unclear. There are 13 residues in the CDR3. The V gene's germline CDR1 is PRHDT and CDR2 FYEKMQ (reference sequence). Trimming removed 5 bases at V and 4 bases at J, with 12 bases between.

The rearrangement joins TRBV25-1 to TRBJ2-7; the D is unclear. CDR1 is MGHDK, CDR2 SYGVNS, per germline. The CDR3 loop spans 14 amino acids. The V end lost 4 bases, the J end lost 3 bases, and 13 bases lay between the germline ends. CDR3 region: CASSADTRFYEQYF. The CDR3 bases are TGTGCCAGCAGTGCCGACACCCGATTCTACGAGCAGTACTTC.

Worth noting for this clone: Other nucleotide sequences from this sample produce the same CDR3. The rearrangement joins TRBV6-5 to TRBJ1-2; D gene ambiguous. The CDR3 contains 13 residues. Germline CDR1 is MNHEY and CDR2 is SVGAGI. Trimming took off 0 bases at V and 6 bases at J, with 8 bases between the two ends. CDR3 DNA: TGTGCCAGCAGTTACTCGACCGGGGATGGCTACACCTTC. This codes for CASSYSTGDGYTF.

The chain combines TRBV6-1 with TRBJ1-2; D is unresolved. Germline values: CDR1 MNHNS, CDR2 SASEGT. The CDR3 spans 16 residues. V shed 2 bases and J shed 4 bases, with 17 bases lying between them. CDR3 DNA sequence: TGTGCCAGCAGTGAATATGGGGTCGGGCGGGTCTATGGCTACACCTTC. Protein sequence: CASSEYGVGRVYGYTF.

As for this clone: The same CDR3 is also encoded by other DNA sequences in this sample. This chain joins TRBV27 and TRBJ1-1; D not resolved. The germline V and J ends were trimmed by 3 bases and 2 bases, with 10 bases remaining between them. CDR1 is MNHEY and CDR2 is SMNVEV in the germline V gene (reference sequence). The CDR3 totals 14 residues. Written as DNA, the CDR3 is TGTGCCAGCAGTTTTTCGGGATCCAACACTGAAGCTTTCTTT. It yields the protein CASSFSGSNTEAFF.

The chain has TRBV19 and TRBJ1-5; D might be TRBD1 (6 bases). Per germline, CDR1 LNHDA and CDR2 SQIVND (reference sequence). The CDR3 runs to 16 residues. V gave up 5 bases and J gave up 3 bases, with 17 bases separating them. The CDR3 bases are TGTGCCAGTAGTGACTGGAACAGGGAACCCAATCAGCCCCAGCATTTT. Translation: CASSDWNREPNQPQHF.

The J gene is TRBJ2-5, the V gene TRBV5-1; no clear D gene. Trimming removed 3 bases at V and 0 bases at J, with 12 bases between. CDR1 and CDR2 from the germline V gene are SGHRS and YFSETQ. The CDR3 totals 15 residues. CDR3 amino acids: CASSSAPGYQETQYF. Here the CDR3 DNA reads TGCGCCAGCAGCTCGGCCCCCGGCTACCAAGAGACCCAGTACTTC.

The chain carries TRBV27 and TRBJ2-7, with D perhaps matching TRBD2 (6 bases). The CDR3 contains 17 residues. Germline CDR1 reads MNHEY; CDR2 reads SMNVEV (reference sequence). With 5 bases removed from V and 3 bases from J, the gap between germline ends came to 23 bases. CDR3 nucleotide sequence: TGTGCCAGCAGTGGATCCCCCGGAGGGATAATACTCTACGAGCAGTACTTC. Its protein is CASSGSPGGIILYEQYF.

This chain connects TRBV5-1 to TRBJ2-1; no firm D call. Trimming cost V 3 bases and J 2 bases, with 9 bases left between them. CDR1 and CDR2 from the germline V gene are SGHRS and YFSETQ. The CDR3 extends over 14 amino acids. Here the CDR3 DNA reads TGCGCCAGCAGCTACTCTGACACCTACAATGAGCAGTTCTTC. Protein product: CASSYSDTYNEQFF. The full variable domain, rest sourced from reference TRBV5-1 and TRBJ2-1, is KAGVTQTPRYLIKTRGQQVTLSCSPISGHRSVSWYQQTPGQGLQFLFEYFSETQRNKGNFPGRFSGRQFSNSRSEMNVSTLELGDSALYLCASSYSDTYNEQFFGPGTRLTVL.

The rearrangement links TRBV27 to TRBJ1-1; D call uncertain. The CDR3 has 15 residues. V was shortened by 0 bases and J by 5 bases, with 13 bases between the two germline ends. CDR1 and CDR2 from the germline V gene are MNHEY and SMNVEV (reference sequence). The CDR3 loop is CASSLSVDWATEAFF. DNA for the CDR3: TGTGCCAGCAGTTTATCAGTCGACTGGGCGACTGAAGCTTTCTTT.

The V gene is TRBV4-1, the J gene TRBJ1-1; weak D call: TRBD1 (5 bases). Germline V lookup: CDR1 MGHRA, CDR2 YSYEKL. V was shortened by 6 bases and J by 3 bases, with 17 bases between the two germline ends. The CDR3 spans 15 residues. CDR3 DNA sequence: TGCGCCAGCAGGATCCTCCAGGGAGGGGACACTGAAGCTTTCTTT. It is translated as CASRILQGGDTEAFF.

The chain carries TRBV7-9 and TRBJ2-1; D call uncertain. Trimming removed 5 bases from V and 8 bases from J, with 13 bases in between. CDR3 length: 13 amino acids. Germline V CDR1 and CDR2: SEHNR, FQNEAQ (reference sequence). CDR3 sequence: CASSPQIDDEQFF. The DNA for the CDR3 is TGTGCCAGCAGCCCCCAAATTGACGATGAGCAGTTCTTC.